The clone carrying this T cell receptor (beta chain) was seen more than once but under ten times. The data belong to a study of spatial heterogeneity in lung cancer. V lost 4 bases to trimming and J lost 0 bases, with 5 bases between them. Looked up from germline, CDR1 is SGHTA and CDR2 is FQGNSA. The CDR3 runs to 13 residues. One entry per CDR3 protein results from TCRdb running MiXCR on the 5' RACE reads. Of around 11,000 distinct CDR3 sequences listed, 3% to 4.5% were seen once; the top ten hold roughly 52%. Time point in this sample: sample taken at primary tumor resection. Untreated early-stage non-small cell lung cancer patients, some 70 in total, were the donors.

The V gene is TRBV7-2, the J gene TRBJ2-3, with no clear D. The clonotype originates from a female donor with early-stage non-small cell lung cancer. This material consisted of PBMCs, taken at surgery. Written as DNA, the CDR3 is TGTGCCAGCAGCTCATATAGCACAGATACGCAGTATTTT. Translated: CASSSYSTDTQYF.